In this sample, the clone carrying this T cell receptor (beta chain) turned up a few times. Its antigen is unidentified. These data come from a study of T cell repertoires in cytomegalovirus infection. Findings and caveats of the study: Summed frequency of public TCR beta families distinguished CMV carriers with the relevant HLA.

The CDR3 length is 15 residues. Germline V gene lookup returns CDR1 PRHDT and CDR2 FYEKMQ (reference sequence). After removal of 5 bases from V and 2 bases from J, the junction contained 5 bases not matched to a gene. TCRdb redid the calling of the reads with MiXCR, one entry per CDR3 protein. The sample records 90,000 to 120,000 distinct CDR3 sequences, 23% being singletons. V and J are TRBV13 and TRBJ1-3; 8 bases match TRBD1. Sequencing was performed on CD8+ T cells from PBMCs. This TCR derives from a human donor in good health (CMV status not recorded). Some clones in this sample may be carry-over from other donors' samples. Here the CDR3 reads CASSHRDRPGNTIYF. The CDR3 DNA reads TGTGCCAGCAGCCACCGGGACAGGCCTGGAAACACCATATATTTT.